Given below is one T cell receptor beta chain in context. Its antigen remains unidentified. The data are from a study of CD8+ T cells in alopecia areata. Study-wide findings and caveats: Under tofacitinib, fewer expanded CD8+ clones appeared among the top 100 scalp clones.

The treatment was: oral pan-JAK inhibitor, 5-10 mg twice daily. Alopecia areata patients provided lesional scalp punch biopsies and peripheral blood. Sequencing relied on a cDNA template that was reverse transcribed from extracted RNA. Repertoires were generated with immunoSEQ multiplex PCR, while TCRdb's copy carries only in-frame clones and drops some. The sample has 90,000 or so clones; roughly 47% are singletons. CDR1 and CDR2 from the germline V gene are SGHVS and FQNEAQ. The CDR3 spans 13 residues. Trimming removed 7 bases from V and 3 bases from J, with 12 bases in between. This sequence originates from a human donor with alopecia areata. This sequence joins TRBV7-8 and TRBJ1-1, with D possibly being TRBD1 (6 bases). Sequenced material: CD8+ T cells sorted from blood, taken at week 24, from a patient treated with tofacitinib. CDR3 sequence (DNA): TGTGCCAGCACCACCAACAGGGACACTGAAGCTTTCTTT. This encodes CASTTNRDTEAFF.